The TCR beta chain described here comes from a study of control samples from healthy donors and cancer patients. The CDR3 extends over 14 amino acids. Trimming cost V 2 bases and J 1 base, with 8 bases left between them. Germline V gene lookup returns CDR1 LGHDT and CDR2 YNNKEL (reference sequence). Some clones are missing from TCRdb's copy, which holds only in-frame ones; the method was immunoSEQ multiplex PCR. Among more than 85,000 clones, 90% were seen once, and the ten largest hold 4.4%. Sequenced: blood. V and J are TRBV3-1 (or the pseudogene TRBV3-2) and TRBJ1-1; D not certain. This receptor was taken from a human donor in good health. The donor label of this sample is uncertain. The CDR3 reads CASSQNGRNTEAFF. The CDR3 DNA is TGTGCCAGCAGCCAAAACGGCCGGAACACTGAAGCTTTCTTT.